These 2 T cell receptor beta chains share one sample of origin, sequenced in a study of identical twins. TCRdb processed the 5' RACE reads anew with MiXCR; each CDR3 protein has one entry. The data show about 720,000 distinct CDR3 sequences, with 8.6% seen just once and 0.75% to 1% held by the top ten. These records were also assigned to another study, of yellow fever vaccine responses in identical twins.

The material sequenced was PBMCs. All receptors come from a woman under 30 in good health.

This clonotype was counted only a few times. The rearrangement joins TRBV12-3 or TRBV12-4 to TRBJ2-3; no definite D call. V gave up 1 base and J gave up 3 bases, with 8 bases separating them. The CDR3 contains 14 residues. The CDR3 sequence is CASSLGPPTDTQYF. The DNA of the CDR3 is TGTGCCAGCAGTTTAGGCCCCCCGACAGATACGCAGTATTTT.

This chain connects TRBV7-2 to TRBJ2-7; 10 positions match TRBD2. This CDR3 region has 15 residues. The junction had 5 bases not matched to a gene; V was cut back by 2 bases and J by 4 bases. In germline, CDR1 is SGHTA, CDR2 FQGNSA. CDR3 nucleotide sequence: TGTGCCAGCAGCTTATTGCCTAGCGGGAGATACGAGCAGTACTTC. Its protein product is CASSLLPSGRYEQYF.